This TCR beta chain was sequenced in a study of CXCR3-negative and CXCR3-positive naive CD8 T cells. Study observations and caveats: The study inferred TCR strength from TRB CDR3 properties and found comparable surface CD5 between naive subsets. TRBV-TRBJ usage was alike in naive CXCR3-negative and CXCR3-positive cells but differed in memory cells.

The V gene's germline CDR1 is SNHLY and CDR2 FYNNEI. The length of the CDR3 is 14 residues. The authors prepared UMI-labeled TRB cDNA libraries by 5' RACE. TCRdb reprocessed the 5' RACE reads; each CDR3 protein has one entry and no DNA is given. This sample's table reports about 57,000 distinct CDR3 sequences. As for this clonotype: Its antigen is not known.

The origin of this receptor is a human donor in good health. Some clones in this sample may be carry-over from other donors' samples. The chain combines TRBV2 with TRBJ2-5; TCRdb indicates TRBD1, and absent DNA this call remains unverified. Sequencing was carried out using memory CD8+ T cells from blood. The CDR3 loop is CASRAGGSRETQYF.